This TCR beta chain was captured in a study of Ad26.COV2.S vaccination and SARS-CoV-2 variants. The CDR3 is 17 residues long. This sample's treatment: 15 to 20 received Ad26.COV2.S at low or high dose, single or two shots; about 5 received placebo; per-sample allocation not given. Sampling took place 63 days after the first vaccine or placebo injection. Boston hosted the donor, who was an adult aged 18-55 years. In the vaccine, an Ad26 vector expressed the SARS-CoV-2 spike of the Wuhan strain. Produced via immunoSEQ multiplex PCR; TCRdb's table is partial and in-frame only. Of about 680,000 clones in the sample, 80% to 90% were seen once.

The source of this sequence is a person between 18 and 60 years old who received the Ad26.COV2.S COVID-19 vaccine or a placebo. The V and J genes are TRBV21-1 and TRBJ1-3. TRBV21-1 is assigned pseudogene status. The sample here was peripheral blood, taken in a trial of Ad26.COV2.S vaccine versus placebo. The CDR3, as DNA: TGTGCCAGCCCCCGGGGACCTCTCCCCACCTCTGGAAACACCATATATTTT. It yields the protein CASPRGPLPTSGNTIYF.